This T cell receptor beta chain comes out of a study of blood T cell repertoires in COVID-19 (dated by TCRdb to 2020 to 2022). As for the study more broadly: Samples from collaborators originated in the United States, Italy and Spain and spanned both the acute and convalescent phases of COVID-19. The prospective study material was composed of cDNA or gDNA derived from T cells, B-cell-depleted T cells, or PBMCs. The repertoires were made available in a free public database intended to serve as a resource for research on the immune response to SARS-CoV-2. Subjects who had been exposed to COVID-19, were actively infected with it, or had recovered from it provided the deeply sampled blood TCRbeta repertoires that made up the dataset. HLA class I and class II types, where available, came from metadata supplied by the sample provider rather than from assay-based typing. A de-identified subject ID, COVID-19 status, age in years and sex were almost always included in the sample metadata. Samples came from the ongoing ImmuneRACE study (first 160 participants) plus 1,254 subjects from 6 global collaborators.

TCRbeta CDR3 regions were amplified from genomic DNA by means of the immunoSEQ Assay, a bias-controlled multiplex PCR. The original methods were these. The number of nucleated cells in each sample was estimated from the amplification of reference gene primers within the assay. To quantify the absolute abundance of each unique TCRbeta CDR3 rearrangement, sequence reads were collapsed and filtered. For each sample, productive Simpson clonality was calculated by taking the square root of Simpson's diversity index across productive rearrangements. TCRdb carries this immuneACCESS record with in-frame sequences only. Its versions omit some clonotypes, under half of them owing to an unresolved V gene in the studies checked, with the rest unexplained. D and trimming come from the DNA, and the V and J calls and clone size come from that table. This sample comprises 130,000 to 150,000 clones, 80% to 90% of them detected only once. 8% of the sample goes to the ten largest clones.

The CDR3 covers 13 residues, taking in both the cysteine and the phenylalanine. Only the CDR3 DNA stays, 39 bases, in frame from base 1. CDR1 and CDR2 (MNHEY, SMNVEV) derive from the germline V gene (reference sequence). V lost 3 bases and J lost 4 bases; the stretch between them is 9 bases long. One collaborating source in Seattle enrolled patients while the patients were actively infected and followed the patients over time throughout the course of disease. Each collaborating institution followed its own protocols to collect whole blood in K2EDTA tubes. Collaborator samples were shipped for TCRbeta analysis as frozen whole blood, isolated PBMCs, or DNA extracted from either sample type. What the authors observed across the whole study: The amount of clinical and demographic metadata varied by source and participant and was provided uncurated.

A note on this clone: Its antigen is still unknown. Base qualities are not provided; no much larger clone lies one nucleotide away.

The source is a woman aged 55-69 years with COVID-19, enrolled during active disease. Here the chain combines TRBV27 and TRBJ2-5; TRBD2 is perhaps the D gene, given 5 matching bases. Sequencing was performed on peripheral blood. DNA sequence: TGTGCCAGCAGTTTTCGGGATCGAGAGACCCAGTACTTC. This yields the protein CASSFRDRETQYF.